Listed below are T cell receptor beta chains from one sample, sequenced in a study of a mutant IDH1 vaccine in newly diagnosed glioma. No antigen is known for these receptors. The table came from immunoSEQ multiplex PCR; TCRdb's copy has only in-frame clones and leaves some out. This table holds some 120,000 clones, about 80% found once. This specimen was PBMCs, taken from a glioma patient whose treatment included an IDH1 peptide vaccine. The receptors here all came from a man aged 35 to 55 with glioma. CDR3s include the opening cysteine and the closing phenylalanine or tryptophan. D genes are given only for firm matches. Clone size is shown for a subset of rows, as once, few, many or a class of expanded clone.

J: TRBJ2-7
size: .
V: TRBV4-3
D: TRBD1
DNA: TGCGCCAGCAGCCAAGACTCCGGGACAGGGTACGAGCAGTACTTC
CDR3: CASSQDSGTGYEQYF

J: TRBJ1-4
size: .
V: TRBV29-1
D: .
DNA: TGCAGCGTCATATGGACGGGGACAACTAATGAAAAACTGTTTTTT
CDR3: CSVIWTGTTNEKLFF

J: TRBJ1-1
size: .
V: TRBV6-6
D: .
DNA: TGTGCCAGCGGGGACGGGGTCGGGGCTGAAGCTTTCTTT
CDR3: CASGDGVGAEAFF

J: TRBJ1-2
size: .
V: TRBV7-9
D: TRBD1
DNA: TGTGCCAGCAGCTTAGGGACAGGGGGCAGGTATGGCTACACCTTC
CDR3: CASSLGTGGRYGYTF

J: TRBJ2-3
size: .
V: TRBV5-6
D: .
DNA: TGTGCCAGCAGCTCCACTACAGATACGCAGTATTTT
CDR3: CASSSTTDTQYF

J: TRBJ2-1
size: .
V: TRBV4-3
D: TRBD2
DNA: TGCGCCAGCAGCCAAATCGCGGGGGGAGAGCAGTTCTTC
CDR3: CASSQIAGGEQFF

J: TRBJ2-7
size: few
V: TRBV7-9
D: .
DNA: TGTGCCAGCAGCCCTAGACGTGGGACCTACGAGCAGTACTTC
CDR3: CASSPRRGTYEQYF

J: TRBJ1-1
size: .
V: TRBV6-5
D: .
DNA: TGTGCCAGCAGTTACAAGGGGGGCACTGAAGCTTTCTTT
CDR3: CASSYKGGTEAFF

J: TRBJ1-1
size: .
V: TRBV11-3
D: .
DNA: TGTGCCAGCAGCTTAGGACCCAGGGAAGCTTTCTTT
CDR3: CASSLGPREAFF

J: TRBJ2-7
size: .
V: TRBV7-7
D: TRBD1
DNA: TGTGCTAGCAGCTTAGGGACAGGGTGGGGATCCTACGAGCAGTACTTC
CDR3: CASSLGTGWGSYEQYF

J: TRBJ2-7
size: .
V: TRBV7-2
D: TRBD1
DNA: TGTGCCAGCAGCCCAGGGGGCAGCTCCTACGAGCAGTACTTC
CDR3: CASSPGGSSYEQYF

J: TRBJ2-3
size: .
V: TRBV19
D: .
DNA: TGTGCCAGTAGTCCCGACGGGACTGGATCTAGCACAGATACGCAGTATTTT
CDR3: CASSPDGTGSSTDTQYF

J: TRBJ1-2
size: few
V: TRBV29-1
D: TRBD1
DNA: TGCAGCGTGTCACCGGGACAGGGAGTCTATGGCTACACCTTC
CDR3: CSVSPGQGVYGYTF

J: TRBJ2-7
size: .
V: TRBV10-3
D: TRBD1
DNA: TGTGCCATCAGTGGAAGACAGGGGTCCTACGAGCAGTACTTC
CDR3: CAISGRQGSYEQYF

J: TRBJ2-7
size: .
V: TRBV6-6
D: .
DNA: TGTGCCAGCGGAGGGGTCTACGAGCAGTACTTC
CDR3: CASGGVYEQYF

J: TRBJ2-2
size: .
V: TRBV2
D: TRBD2
DNA: TGTGCCAGCAGAGGACTAGCGGCGAACACCGGGGAGCTGTTTTTT
CDR3: CASRGLAANTGELFF

J: TRBJ1-1
size: .
V: TRBV4-3
D: .
DNA: TGCGCCAGCAGCCAAGATATGGGGGCCACTGAAGCTTTCTTT
CDR3: CASSQDMGATEAFF

J: TRBJ2-1
size: .
V: TRBV2
D: .
DNA: TGTGCCAGCAGGCAACTTACAGGGGCTCGACTAGTTATGCAGTTCTTC
CDR3: CASRQLTGARLVMQFF

J: TRBJ1-4
size: .
V: TRBV5-1
D: .
DNA: TGCGCCAGCAGCTTGTTTTCCAGGGGAGGTGAAAAACTGTTTTTT
CDR3: CASSLFSRGGEKLFF

J: TRBJ1-1
size: .
V: TRBV6-5
D: .
DNA: TGTGCCAGCAGTTACGTGGGGAGGACTGAAGCTTTCTTT
CDR3: CASSYVGRTEAFF

J: TRBJ2-1
size: .
V: TRBV14
D: TRBD1
DNA: TGTGCCAGCAGCCAATGGACAGGTGGTTACAATGAGCAGTTCTTC
CDR3: CASSQWTGGYNEQFF

J: TRBJ2-3
size: once
V: TRBV27
D: .
DNA: TGTGCCAGCAGTTACTGGGCCGGAGATACGCAGTATTTT
CDR3: CASSYWAGDTQYF

J: TRBJ2-7
size: .
V: TRBV5-1
D: .
DNA: TGCGCCAGCAGCTTGGTCTCCAGGTCCTACGAGCAGTACTTC
CDR3: CASSLVSRSYEQYF

J: TRBJ1-2
size: .
V: TRBV7-8
D: .
DNA: TGTGCCAGCAGCCACCAGGAAAACTATGGCTACACCTTC
CDR3: CASSHQENYGYTF

J: TRBJ2-3
size: .
V: TRBV11-2
D: TRBD1
DNA: TGTGCCAGCAGCCCGCACAGGACAGGGCTGGATACGCAGTATTTT
CDR3: CASSPHRTGLDTQYF

J: TRBJ2-7
size: once
V: TRBV4-2
D: .
DNA: TGTGCCAGCAGCTCCTCCTGGGGGGCCAGGACCTACGAGCAGTACTTC
CDR3: CASSSSWGARTYEQYF

J: TRBJ2-5
size: .
V: TRBV7-6
D: .
DNA: TGTGCCAGCAGCTTGGAGAGGTACCAAGAGACCCAGTACTTC
CDR3: CASSLERYQETQYF

J: TRBJ2-7
size: .
V: TRBV6-5
D: .
DNA: TGTGCCAGCAGTTTGCTCAGGGGTCGTACCGAGCAGTACTTC
CDR3: CASSLLRGRTEQYF

J: TRBJ2-7
size: .
V: TRBV11-1
D: TRBD1
DNA: TGTGCCAGAAATGAACAGGGGTGTGAGCAGTACTTC
CDR3: CARNEQGCEQYF

J: TRBJ2-7
size: .
V: TRBV7-9
D: TRBD1
DNA: TGTGCCAGCAGCTCCTTGGACAGGTCCACCTACGAGCAGTACTTC
CDR3: CASSSLDRSTYEQYF

J: TRBJ2-7
size: .
V: TRBV5-1
D: .
DNA: TGCGCCAGCAGCTTGGCCCGAGACTACGAGCAGTACTTC
CDR3: CASSLARDYEQYF

J: TRBJ1-5
size: .
V: TRBV5-6
D: .
DNA: TGTGCCAGCAGCTTCTCCGACAGCAATCAGCCCCAGCATTTT
CDR3: CASSFSDSNQPQHF

J: TRBJ2-5
size: .
V: TRBV5-1
D: TRBD2
DNA: TGCGCCAGCAGCATAGATAGCGGGAGAGAGACCCAGTACTTC
CDR3: CASSIDSGRETQYF

J: TRBJ2-2
size: .
V: TRBV4-1
D: .
DNA: TGCGCCAGCAGCCAAGCTGTCGCTCCGGGACCGTCGAACACCGGGGAGCTGTTTTTT
CDR3: CASSQAVAPGPSNTGELFF

J: TRBJ1-2
size: .
V: TRBV6-4
D: TRBD1
DNA: TGTGCCAGCACCCAAGACAGGGGGCTTGGCGGCTACACCTTC
CDR3: CASTQDRGLGGYTF

J: TRBJ1-3
size: .
V: TRBV19
D: .
DNA: TGTGCCAGTAGGAAGCAGACAGCTGGAAACACCATATATTTT
CDR3: CASRKQTAGNTIYF

J: TRBJ1-6
size: few
V: TRBV5-4
D: .
DNA: TGTGCCAGCAGCCATGGGACAAATTCACCCCTCCACTTT
CDR3: CASSHGTNSPLHF

J: TRBJ2-2
size: .
V: TRBV19
D: .
DNA: TGTGCCAGTAGTATATCCCCTAGAGGGACCGGGGAGCTGTTTTTT
CDR3: CASSISPRGTGELFF

J: TRBJ1-5
size: .
V: TRBV21-1
D: .
DNA: TGTGCCAGCAGCAAACCGAGTCCACTTATAGCAAATCAGCCCCAGCATTTT
CDR3: CASSKPSPLIANQPQHF

J: TRBJ2-7
size: .
V: TRBV18
D: TRBD2
DNA: TGTGCCAGCTCACCAGAGACTAGCGACTCCTACGAGCAGTACTTC
CDR3: CASSPETSDSYEQYF

J: TRBJ2-1
size: .
V: TRBV4-1
D: TRBD1
DNA: TGCGCCAGCAGCCAAACGATCGGGACAGGGGGCGGAGAGCAGTTCTTC
CDR3: CASSQTIGTGGGEQFF

J: TRBJ2-5
size: .
V: TRBV4-2
D: .
DNA: TGTGCCAGCGCTACCCGGGGGCAGGGACAAGAGACCCAGTACTTC
CDR3: CASATRGQGQETQYF

J: TRBJ1-1
size: .
V: TRBV18
D: .
DNA: TGTGCCAGCTCACCGAGGGGTGTGAACACTGAAGCTTTCTTT
CDR3: CASSPRGVNTEAFF

J: TRBJ2-7
size: many
V: TRBV5-6
D: .
DNA: TGTGCCAGCAGCTTGAACGGGGACACCAGCTACGAGCAGTACTTC
CDR3: CASSLNGDTSYEQYF

J: TRBJ2-7
size: .
V: TRBV2
D: .
DNA: TGTGCCAGTCGGCCCCGGGGAGACTACGAGCAGTACTTC
CDR3: CASRPRGDYEQYF

J: TRBJ2-1
size: .
V: TRBV9
D: TRBD2
DNA: TGTGCCAGCAGCGTAGATTTAGCGGGGAATGAGCAGTTCTTC
CDR3: CASSVDLAGNEQFF

J: TRBJ1-6
size: .
V: TRBV6-1
D: TRBD1
DNA: TGTGCCAGCAGTGAGGGACAGGGAGGGACACCCCTCCACTTT
CDR3: CASSEGQGGTPLHF

J: TRBJ1-2
size: .
V: TRBV5-4
D: TRBD1
DNA: TGTGCCAGCAGCCTGACAGGGACTAACTATGGCTACACCTTC
CDR3: CASSLTGTNYGYTF

J: TRBJ2-1
size: .
V: TRBV5-1
D: TRBD2
DNA: TGCGCCAGCAGCCATTTGACTAGCGGGGTTACCTCAAACAATGAGCAGTTCTTC
CDR3: CASSHLTSGVTSNNEQFF

J: TRBJ2-7
size: .
V: TRBV9
D: .
DNA: TGTGCCAGCAGCGTTTCCAGCGATTCCGCCTACGAGCAGTACTTC
CDR3: CASSVSSDSAYEQYF

J: TRBJ2-7
size: few
V: TRBV7-9
D: .
DNA: TGTGCCAGCAGCTTAGGAGTTTCCTACGAGCAGTACTTC
CDR3: CASSLGVSYEQYF

J: TRBJ2-6
size: .
V: TRBV11-2
D: .
DNA: TGTGCCAGCAGCCCAGAACTTTTTGGGGCCAACGTCCTGACTTTC
CDR3: CASSPELFGANVLTF

J: TRBJ2-1
size: .
V: TRBV5-1
D: .
DNA: TGCGCCAGCAGCTTGTACAATGAGCAGTTCTTC
CDR3: CASSLYNEQFF

J: TRBJ2-7
size: .
V: TRBV6-1
D: .
DNA: TGTGCCGGAGGGGGGAGAACATCCTACGAGCAGTACTTC
CDR3: CAGGGRTSYEQYF

J: TRBJ2-7
size: .
V: TRBV6-5
D: .
DNA: TGTGCCAGCAGAATACAAAGTCAGTCCCGCTACGAGCAGTACTTC
CDR3: CASRIQSQSRYEQYF

J: TRBJ2-2
size: .
V: TRBV2
D: TRBD2
DNA: TGTGCCAGCACCGGGACTAGCGGAATAGGGCTGTTTTTT
CDR3: CASTGTSGIGLFF

J: TRBJ2-2
size: .
V: TRBV28
D: .
DNA: TGTGCCAGCAGTTTACCGGGGTCCGGGGAGCTGTTTTTT
CDR3: CASSLPGSGELFF